This TCR beta chain was documented in a study of T cells after yellow fever vaccination. The study's findings and limits: The booster saw the reappearance of most primary-vaccination clones (about 95% CD4, 70% to 90% CD8). Shared CD4/CD8 clonotypes were a small share, likely from convergent recombination. FACS-sorted repertoires could contain abundant clonotypes contaminating from the bulk population.

Germline V lookup: CDR1 MNHEY, CDR2 SVGEGT. The CDR3 totals 15 residues. The ends were cut back, 6 bases at V and 2 bases at J, with 15 bases in the middle. On this clonotype itself: Its antigen is still unknown.

The authors made TCR cDNA by 5'RACE template switching, adding a universal primer site and UMIs. TCRdb independently ran MiXCR on the 5' RACE reads; one entry per CDR3 protein. Of over 300,000 distinct CDR3 sequences listed, roughly 3.5% are singletons. The clonotype originates from a young man who received the YFV17D yellow fever vaccine. The rearrangement joins TRBV6-2 or TRBV6-3 to TRBJ2-3; maybe TRBD2 (5 bases). The sample here was PBMCs, taken on the day of the yellow fever booster vaccination. The CDR3 coding sequence is TGTGCCAGCAGCCAGGACTTTTCCATCACAGATACGCAGTATTTT. Its protein product is CASSQDFSITDTQYF.